This T cell receptor (beta chain) was profiled in a study of blood T cell repertoires in COVID-19. Trimming stripped 4 bases from V and 3 bases from J, with 10 bases between. The germline V gene has CDR1 MDHEN and CDR2 SYDVKM. The CDR3 consists of 13 residues. In the original analysis: How many nucleated cells were present was estimated from reference gene primer amplification. Method: immunoSEQ multiplex PCR; TCRdb's copy keeps in-frame clones and lacks some. The DNA was the basis for D and trimming; V, J and clone size are from that table. The data hold more than 100,000 clones, with around 89% observed a single time.

The sample comprised peripheral blood. The chain uses TRBV28 and TRBJ2-7; D perhaps matches TRBD2 (6 bases). This sequence originates from a man in his forties or fifties with active or convalescent COVID-19. The CDR3 loop is CASSWPSDYEQYF. CDR3 DNA: TGTGCCAGCAGTTGGCCTAGCGACTACGAGCAGTACTTC. Drawing the rest from reference TRBV28 and TRBJ2-7, the complete variable domain is DVKVTQSSRYLVKRTGEKVFLECVQDMDHENMFWYRQDPGLGLRLIYFSYDVKMKEKGDIPEGYSVSREKKERFSLILESASTNQTSMYLCASSWPSDYEQYFGPGTRLTVT.